This T cell receptor (beta chain) was documented in a study of control samples from healthy donors and cancer patients. The data were produced by immunoSEQ multiplex PCR, yet TCRdb's version contains in-frame clones alone and is incomplete. Of roughly 150,000 clones listed, approximately 86% are singletons. The CDR3 spans 20 residues. Trimming left V 3 bases short and J 4 bases short, with 29 bases between. The V gene's germline CDR1 is SGDLS and CDR2 YYNGEE. Input material: blood. V and J are TRBV9 and TRBJ2-1, with D tentatively TRBD1 (8 bases). The receptor comes from a man younger than 35 in good health. The CDR3 coding sequence is TGTGCCAGCAGCGAGTGGCGGGGGACAGGCTTCTCCCCTCCGTACAATGAGCAGTTCTTC. Translating gives CASSEWRGTGFSPPYNEQFF. The whole variable domain, remainder taken from reference TRBV9 and TRBJ2-1, is DSGVTQTPKHLITATGQRVTLRCSPRSGDLSVYWYQQSLDQGLQFLIQYYNGEERAKGNILERFSAQQFPDLHSELNLSSLELGDSALYFCASSEWRGTGFSPPYNEQFFGPGTRLTVL.